This T cell receptor (beta chain) was sequenced during a study of T-cell memory formation after mild COVID-19. Overall study: Largely, the TCR clusters proved donor specific.

This CDR3 contains 13 residues. V was cut by 3 bases and J by 7 bases, with 13 bases left in between. Germline CDR1 and CDR2: DFQATT and SNEGSKA (reference sequence). TCRdb re-derived calls from the 5' RACE reads in MiXCR, one entry per CDR3 protein. The sample contains approximately 54,000 distinct CDR3 sequences, roughly an eighth of which appear only once. Comments on this clonotype: Its antigen is not identified.

Study-wide findings and caveats: Largely, contracting CD4+ clones fell within CM and EM, and contracting CD8+ clones within EMRA. The authors left the SARS-CoV-2 specificity of second-wave clones peaking on day 37 unconfirmed.

The chain recombines TRBV20-1 with TRBJ1-5, with a tentative D call TRBD1 (5 bases). Sequenced: PBMCs or a T cell subset sorted from them (not recorded which). The clonotype was recovered from a young man who had mild COVID-19 (a few samples of this study predate the infection). Cell type and time point are not known. The CDR3 nucleotides read TGCAGTGCTAGTAGCAGGGTTGGGCAGCCCCAGCATTTT. This codes for CSASSRVGQPQHF.